This record looks at one T cell receptor beta chain sequence and its context. This entry belongs to a study of OX40 agonist ivuxolimab in advanced cancers. Looking at the study overall: Every patient in dose escalation had hepatocellular carcinoma, melanoma, renal cell or head and neck cancer.

Clones were read by immunoSEQ multiplex PCR, and TCRdb kept only the in-frame ones, dropping some. The sample holds tens of thousands of clones, 90% to 95% seen once. Trimming at V came to 5 bases and at J to 13 bases, leaving 7 bases not matched to a gene. Germline CDR1 and CDR2: SQVTM and ANQGSEA. The CDR3 totals 12 residues. Source: CD4+ or CD8+ T cells sorted from blood, taken in a trial of the OX40 agonist ivuxolimab. The genes are TRBV29-1 and TRBJ2-2; 10 bases fit TRBD1. The sequence derives from an adult with an advanced solid tumor such as melanoma, head and neck, liver or kidney cancer. The CDR3 DNA sequence: TGCAGCGTTAGACAGGGGGCGGACTTGCTGTTTTTT. Protein product: CSVRQGADLLFF.